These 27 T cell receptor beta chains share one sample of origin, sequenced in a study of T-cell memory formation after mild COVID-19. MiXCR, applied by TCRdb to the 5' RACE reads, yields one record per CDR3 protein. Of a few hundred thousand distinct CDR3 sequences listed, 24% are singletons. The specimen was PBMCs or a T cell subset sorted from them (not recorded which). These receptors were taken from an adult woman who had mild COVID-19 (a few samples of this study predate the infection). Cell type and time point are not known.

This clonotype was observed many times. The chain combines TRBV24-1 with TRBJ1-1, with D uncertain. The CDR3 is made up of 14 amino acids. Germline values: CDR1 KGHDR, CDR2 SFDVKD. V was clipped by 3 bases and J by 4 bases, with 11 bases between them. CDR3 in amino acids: CATSDGSLGTEAFF. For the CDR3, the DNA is TGTGCCACCAGTGATGGTAGTTTGGGCACTGAAGCTTTCTTT.

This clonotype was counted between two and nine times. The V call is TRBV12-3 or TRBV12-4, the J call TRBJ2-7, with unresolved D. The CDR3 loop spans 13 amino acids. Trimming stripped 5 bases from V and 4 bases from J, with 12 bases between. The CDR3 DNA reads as TGTGCCAGCAGTCCAGAACGGGTTTACGAGCAGTACTTC. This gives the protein CASSPERVYEQYF.

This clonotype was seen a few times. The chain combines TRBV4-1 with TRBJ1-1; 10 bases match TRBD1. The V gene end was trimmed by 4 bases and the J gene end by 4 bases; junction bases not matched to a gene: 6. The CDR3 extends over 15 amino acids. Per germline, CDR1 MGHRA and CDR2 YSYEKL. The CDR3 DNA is TGCGCCAGCAGCCTAGGGACAGGGGATTTCACTGAAGCTTTCTTT. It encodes CASSLGTGDFTEAFF.

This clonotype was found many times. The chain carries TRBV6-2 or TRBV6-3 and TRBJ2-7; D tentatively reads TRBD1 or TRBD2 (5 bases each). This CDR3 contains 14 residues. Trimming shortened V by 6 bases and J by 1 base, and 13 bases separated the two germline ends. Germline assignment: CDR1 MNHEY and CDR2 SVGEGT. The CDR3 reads CASSLRDGSYEQYF. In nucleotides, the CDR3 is TGTGCCAGCAGCCTCCGGGACGGGTCCTACGAGCAGTACTTC.

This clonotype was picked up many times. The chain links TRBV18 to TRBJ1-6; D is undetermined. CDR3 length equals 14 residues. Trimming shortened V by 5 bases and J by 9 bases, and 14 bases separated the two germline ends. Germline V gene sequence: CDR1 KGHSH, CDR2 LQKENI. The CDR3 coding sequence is TGTGCCAGCTCAGTCTCCGGGGATCGTTCACCCCTCCACTTT. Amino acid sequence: CASSVSGDRSPLHF. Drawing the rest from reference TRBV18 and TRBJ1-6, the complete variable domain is NAGVMQNPRHLVRRRGQEARLRCSPMKGHSHVYWYRQLPEEGLKFMVYLQKENIIDESGMPKERFSAEFPKEGPSILRIQQVVRGDSAAYFCASSVSGDRSPLHFGNGTRLTVT.

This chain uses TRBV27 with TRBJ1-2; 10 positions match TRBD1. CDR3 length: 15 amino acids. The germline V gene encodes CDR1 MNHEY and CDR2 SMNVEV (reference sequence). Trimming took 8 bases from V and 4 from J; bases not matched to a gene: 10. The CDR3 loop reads CASAAPGTGAYGYTF. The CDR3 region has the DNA TGTGCCAGCGCGGCTCCTGGGACAGGGGCCTATGGCTACACCTTC.

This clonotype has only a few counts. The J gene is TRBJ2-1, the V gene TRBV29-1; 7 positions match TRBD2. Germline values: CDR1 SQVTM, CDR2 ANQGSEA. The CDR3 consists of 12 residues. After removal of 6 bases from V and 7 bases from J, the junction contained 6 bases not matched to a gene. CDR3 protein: CSVWTRGNEQFF. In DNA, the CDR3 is TGCAGCGTCTGGACTAGGGGTAATGAGCAGTTCTTC.

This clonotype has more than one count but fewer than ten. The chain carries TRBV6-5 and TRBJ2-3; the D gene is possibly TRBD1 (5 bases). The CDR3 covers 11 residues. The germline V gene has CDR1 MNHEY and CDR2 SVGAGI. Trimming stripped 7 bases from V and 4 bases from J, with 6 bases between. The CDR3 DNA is TGTGCCAGCAAAGGGGCAGATACGCAGTATTTT. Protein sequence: CASKGADTQYF.

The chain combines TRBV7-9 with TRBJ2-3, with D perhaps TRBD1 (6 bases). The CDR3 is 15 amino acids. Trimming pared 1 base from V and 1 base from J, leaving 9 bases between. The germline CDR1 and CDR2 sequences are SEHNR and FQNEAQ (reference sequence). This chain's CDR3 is CASSLGRTGTDTQYF. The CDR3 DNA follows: TGTGCCAGCAGCTTAGGGCGGACAGGCACAGATACGCAGTATTTT. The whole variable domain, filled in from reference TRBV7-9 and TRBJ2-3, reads DTGVSQNPRHKITKRGQNVTFRCDPISEHNRLYWYRQTLGQGPEFLTYFQNEAQLEKSRLLSDRFSAERPKGSFSTLEIQRTEQGDSAMYLCASSLGRTGTDTQYFGPGTRLTVL.

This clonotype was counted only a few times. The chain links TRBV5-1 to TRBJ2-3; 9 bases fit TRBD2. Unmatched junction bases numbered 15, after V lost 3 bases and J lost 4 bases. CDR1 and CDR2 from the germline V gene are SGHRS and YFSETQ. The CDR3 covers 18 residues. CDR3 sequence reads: CASSSRPVEAGGSDTQYF. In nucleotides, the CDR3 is TGCGCCAGCAGCTCCCGTCCGGTAGAAGCGGGGGGCTCAGATACGCAGTATTTT.

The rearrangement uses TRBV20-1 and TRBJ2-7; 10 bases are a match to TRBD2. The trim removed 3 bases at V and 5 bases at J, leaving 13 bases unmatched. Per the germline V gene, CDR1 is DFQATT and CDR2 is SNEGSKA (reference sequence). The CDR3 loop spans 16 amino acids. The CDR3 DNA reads TGCAGTGCTAGCGTCGGAAGTCTAGCGGGAGCTAACGAGCAGTACTTC. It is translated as CSASVGSLAGANEQYF.

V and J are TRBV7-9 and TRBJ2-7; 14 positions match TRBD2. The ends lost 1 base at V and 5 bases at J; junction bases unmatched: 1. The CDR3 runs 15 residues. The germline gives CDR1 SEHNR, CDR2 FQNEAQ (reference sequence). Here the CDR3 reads CASSLGTSGRHEQYF. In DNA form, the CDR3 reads TGTGCCAGCAGCTTAGGGACTAGCGGGAGGCACGAGCAGTACTTC.

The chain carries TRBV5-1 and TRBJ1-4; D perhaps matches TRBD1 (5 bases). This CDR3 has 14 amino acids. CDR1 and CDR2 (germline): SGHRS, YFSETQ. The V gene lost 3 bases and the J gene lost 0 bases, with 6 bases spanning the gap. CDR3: CASSSTATNEKLFF. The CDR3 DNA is TGCGCCAGCAGCTCGACAGCAACTAATGAAAAACTGTTTTTT.

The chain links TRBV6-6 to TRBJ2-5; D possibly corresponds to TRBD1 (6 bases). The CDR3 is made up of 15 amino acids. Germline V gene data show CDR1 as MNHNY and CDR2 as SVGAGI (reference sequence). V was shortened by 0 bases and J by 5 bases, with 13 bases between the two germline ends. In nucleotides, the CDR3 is TGTGCCAGCAGTTACTCCCAGGGGACCGCGGAGACCCAGTACTTC. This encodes CASSYSQGTAETQYF.

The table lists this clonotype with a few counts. DNA of the CDR3: TGCGCCAGCAGCCAGGACAGCCTAGGGGACACCCAGTACTTC. It encodes CASSQDSLGDTQYF. V and J are TRBV5-1 and TRBJ2-5; the D gene is possibly TRBD1 (6 bases). The CDR3 is 14 residues long. Looked up from germline, CDR1 is SGHRS and CDR2 is YFSETQ. V was pared by 4 bases and J by 8 bases, with 18 bases between.

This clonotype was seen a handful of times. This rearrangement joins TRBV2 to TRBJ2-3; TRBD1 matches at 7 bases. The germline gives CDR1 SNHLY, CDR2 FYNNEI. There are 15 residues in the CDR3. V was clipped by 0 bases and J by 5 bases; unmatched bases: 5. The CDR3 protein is CASSEAFQGVDTQYF. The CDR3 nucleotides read TGTGCCAGCAGTGAAGCTTTTCAGGGGGTAGATACGCAGTATTTT.

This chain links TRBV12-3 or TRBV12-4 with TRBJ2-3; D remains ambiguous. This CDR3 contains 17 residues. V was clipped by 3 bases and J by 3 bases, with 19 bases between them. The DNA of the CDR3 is TGTGCCAGCAGTTTTAGAACAACCGACTTCCCAACAGATACGCAGTATTTT. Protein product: CASSFRTTDFPTDTQYF.

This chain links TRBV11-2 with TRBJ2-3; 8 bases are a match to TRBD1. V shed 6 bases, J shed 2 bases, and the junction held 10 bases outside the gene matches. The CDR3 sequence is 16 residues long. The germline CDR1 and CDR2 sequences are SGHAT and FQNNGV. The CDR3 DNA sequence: TGTGCCAGCAGTAGAGCCGGGACAGGAATCACAGATACGCAGTATTTT. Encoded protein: CASSRAGTGITDTQYF.

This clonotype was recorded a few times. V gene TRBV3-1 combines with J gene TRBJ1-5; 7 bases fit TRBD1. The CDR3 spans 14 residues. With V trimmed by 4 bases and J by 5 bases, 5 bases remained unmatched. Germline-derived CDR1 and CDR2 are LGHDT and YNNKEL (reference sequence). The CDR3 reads CASSLGTAYQPQHF. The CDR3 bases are TGTGCCAGCAGCCTCGGGACAGCATATCAGCCCCAGCATTTT.

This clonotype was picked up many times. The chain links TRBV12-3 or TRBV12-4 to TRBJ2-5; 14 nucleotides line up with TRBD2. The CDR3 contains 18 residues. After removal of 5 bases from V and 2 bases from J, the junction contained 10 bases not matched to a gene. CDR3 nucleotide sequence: TGTGCCAGCAGTCTCTCTCGACTAGCGGGGGGGAAACAAGAGACCCAGTACTTC. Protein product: CASSLSRLAGGKQETQYF.

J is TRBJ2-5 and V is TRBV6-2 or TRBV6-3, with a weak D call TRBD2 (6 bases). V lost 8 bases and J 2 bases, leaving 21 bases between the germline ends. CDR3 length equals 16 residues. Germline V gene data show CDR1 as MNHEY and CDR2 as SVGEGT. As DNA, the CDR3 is TGTGCCAGCTGCGGGGTGGTGGTCGTCCCGCAAGAGACCCAGTACTTC. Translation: CASCGVVVVPQETQYF.

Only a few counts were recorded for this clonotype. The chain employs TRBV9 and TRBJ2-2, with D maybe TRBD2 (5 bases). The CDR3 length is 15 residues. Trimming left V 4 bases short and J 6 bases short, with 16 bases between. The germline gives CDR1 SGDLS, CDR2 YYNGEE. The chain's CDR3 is CASSPPGIGPGELFF. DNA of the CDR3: TGTGCCAGCAGCCCTCCGGGAATAGGACCCGGGGAGCTGTTTTTT.

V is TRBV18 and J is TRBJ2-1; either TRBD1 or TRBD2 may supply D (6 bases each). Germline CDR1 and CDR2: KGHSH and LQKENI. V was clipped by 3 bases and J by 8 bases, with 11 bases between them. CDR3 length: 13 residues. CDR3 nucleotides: TGTGCCAGCTCACCCGTCGGGGGCTATGAGCAGTTCTTC. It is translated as CASSPVGGYEQFF.

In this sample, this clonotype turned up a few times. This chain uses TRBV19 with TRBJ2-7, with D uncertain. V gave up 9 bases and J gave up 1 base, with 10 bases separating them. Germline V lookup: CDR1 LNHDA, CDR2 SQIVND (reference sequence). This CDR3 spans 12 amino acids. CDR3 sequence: CASPGWSYEQYF. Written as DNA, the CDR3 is TGTGCCAGCCCTGGATGGTCCTACGAGCAGTACTTC.

CDR3 region: CASSLGEGVREQFF. For the CDR3, the DNA is TGTGCCAGCAGCTTAGGGGAGGGAGTAAGGGAGCAGTTCTTC. The chain joins TRBV7-6 to TRBJ2-1; 7 bases are a match to TRBD2. V dropped 1 base and J dropped 10; count of bases not matched to a gene: 7. CDR3 size: 14 residues. CDR1 and CDR2 from the germline V gene are SGHVS and FNYEAQ.

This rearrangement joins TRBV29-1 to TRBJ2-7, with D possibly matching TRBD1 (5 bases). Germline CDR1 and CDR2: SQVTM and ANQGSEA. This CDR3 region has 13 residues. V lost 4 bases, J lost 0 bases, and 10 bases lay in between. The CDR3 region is CSVGYRSSYEQYF. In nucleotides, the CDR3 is TGCAGCGTTGGATACAGGAGCTCCTACGAGCAGTACTTC.

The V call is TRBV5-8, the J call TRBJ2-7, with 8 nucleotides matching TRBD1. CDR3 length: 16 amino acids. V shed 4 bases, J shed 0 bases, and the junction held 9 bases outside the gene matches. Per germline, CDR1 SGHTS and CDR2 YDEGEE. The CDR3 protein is CASSEGQGFSSYEQYF. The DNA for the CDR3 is TGTGCCAGCAGCGAAGGACAGGGCTTTAGCTCCTACGAGCAGTACTTC.